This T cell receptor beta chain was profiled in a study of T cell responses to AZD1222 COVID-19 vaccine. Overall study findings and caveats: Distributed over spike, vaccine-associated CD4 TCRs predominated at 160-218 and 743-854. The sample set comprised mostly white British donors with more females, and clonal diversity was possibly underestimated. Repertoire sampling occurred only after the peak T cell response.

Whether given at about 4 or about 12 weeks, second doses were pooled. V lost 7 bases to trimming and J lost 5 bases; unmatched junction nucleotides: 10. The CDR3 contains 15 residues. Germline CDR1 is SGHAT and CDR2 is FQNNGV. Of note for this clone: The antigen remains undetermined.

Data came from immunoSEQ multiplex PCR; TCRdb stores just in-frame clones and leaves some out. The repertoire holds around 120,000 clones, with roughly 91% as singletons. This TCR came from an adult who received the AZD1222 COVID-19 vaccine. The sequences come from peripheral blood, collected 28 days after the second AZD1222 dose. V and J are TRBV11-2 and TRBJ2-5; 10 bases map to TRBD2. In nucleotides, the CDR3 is TGTGCCAGCACCCTGGGGCTAGCGGGAGTGGAGACCCAGTACTTC. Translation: CASTLGLAGVETQYF.